This TCR beta chain was captured by sequencing in a study of blood T cells in healthy people across ages. Looking at the study overall: Capture by template switching was about one barcoded beta molecule per two T cells. Study-wide points: CMV status of donors was unknown, possibly confounding expanded clonotype changes. Aged donors had fewer naive CD4+ cells and lower diversity than long-lived donors.

This clonotype was counted at least ten times. As yet, its antigen is unknown. This CDR3 is built from 14 residues. Germline CDR1 reads MNHEY; CDR2 reads SVGAGI. J gave up 3 bases and V 5 bases, and 3 bases lay outside the gene matches. A second roughly 6 to 11 cycle PCR used barcoded and J-beta primers. CDR3-containing paired-end reads numbering at least 2.5 million came from each sample. TCRdb re-called the 5' RACE reads with MiXCR, one entry per CDR3 protein. The sample holds around 990,000 distinct CDR3 sequences; 35% to 45% are singletons and the top ten take around 12%. The sequenced sample was blood. V usage is TRBV6-5 and J usage is TRBJ2-1; 8 bases are shared with TRBD1. The clonotype comes from a man aged 18 to 35 in good health. The CDR3 nucleotides read TGTGCCAGCAGTGCCGGGACAGGCTACAATGAGCAGTTCTTC. Its protein product is CASSAGTGYNEQFF.